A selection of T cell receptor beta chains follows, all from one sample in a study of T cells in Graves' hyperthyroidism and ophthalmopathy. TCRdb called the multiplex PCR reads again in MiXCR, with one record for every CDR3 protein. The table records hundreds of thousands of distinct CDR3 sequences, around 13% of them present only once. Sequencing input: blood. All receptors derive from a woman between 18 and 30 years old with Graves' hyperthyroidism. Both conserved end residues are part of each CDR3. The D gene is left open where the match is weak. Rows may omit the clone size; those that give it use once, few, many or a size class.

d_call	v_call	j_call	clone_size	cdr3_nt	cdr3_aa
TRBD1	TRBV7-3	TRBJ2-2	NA	TGTGCCAGCAGGCCAACAGGGGGCCCGAACACCGGGGAGCTGTTTTTT	CASRPTGGPNTGELFF
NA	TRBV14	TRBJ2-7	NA	TGTGCCAGCAGCCAATCAACAGCGTACGAGCAGTACTTC	CASSQSTAYEQYF
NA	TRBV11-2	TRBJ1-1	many	TGTGCCAGCAGCCATATGAACACTGAAGCTTTCTTT	CASSHMNTEAFF
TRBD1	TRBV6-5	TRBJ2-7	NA	TGTGCCAGCAGTTACGGGGACAGGGCTACCTACGAGCAGTACTTC	CASSYGDRATYEQYF
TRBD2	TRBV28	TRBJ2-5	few	TGTGCCAGCAGTTTCCGGCTCCGACTAGCGGGAGAGACCCAGTACTTC	CASSFRLRLAGETQYF
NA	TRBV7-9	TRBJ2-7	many	TGTGCCAGCAGCTTTGGACTCACCGATTACGAGCAGTACTTC	CASSFGLTDYEQYF
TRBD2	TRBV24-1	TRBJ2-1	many	TGTGCCACCAGTGATTGGACTAGCGGGATAGGCGTTGGCTACAATGAGCAGTTCTTC	CATSDWTSGIGVGYNEQFF
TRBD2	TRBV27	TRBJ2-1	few	TGTGCCAGCACTTTCGGGACTAGCGGGAGCCAAGAGCAGTTCTTC	CASTFGTSGSQEQFF
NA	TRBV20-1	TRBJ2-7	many	TGCAGTGCTAGAAGCCGGGGCCCCTACGAGCAGTACTTC	CSARSRGPYEQYF
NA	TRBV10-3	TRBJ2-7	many	TGTGCCATCAGTGAGTCCCCCCAGAGCGTCGCCTACGAGCAGTACTTC	CAISESPQSVAYEQYF
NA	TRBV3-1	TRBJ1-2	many	TGTGCCAGCAGCCAAGTCCAAAGGGGCCCTGGCTACACCTTC	CASSQVQRGPGYTF
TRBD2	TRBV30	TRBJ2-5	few	TGTGCCTGGAGTACGGGACTAGTAGTGGAGACCCAGTACTTC	CAWSTGLVVETQYF
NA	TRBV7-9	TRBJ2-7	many	TGTGCCAGCAGCTTCGTTACGGCGGGGACGACCTCCTACGAGCAGTACTTC	CASSFVTAGTTSYEQYF
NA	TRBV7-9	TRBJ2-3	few	TGTGCCAGCAGCTTATTCGTGGGAGGGCCAGGGGCAGATACGCAGTATTTT	CASSLFVGGPGADTQYF
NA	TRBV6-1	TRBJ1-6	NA	TGTGCCAGCAGAAACCGGAGCAGGAAATCACCCCTCCACTTT	CASRNRSRKSPLHF
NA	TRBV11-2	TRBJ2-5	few	TGTGCCAGCAGCTTAGGCGGAGGCCCGCCGGAGACCCAGTACTTC	CASSLGGGPPETQYF
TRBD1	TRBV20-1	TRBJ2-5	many	TGCAGTGCAGTGACAGGGATGCAAGAGACCCAGTACTTC	CSAVTGMQETQYF
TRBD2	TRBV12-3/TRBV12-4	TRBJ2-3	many	TGTGCCAGCAGGACTAGCGGGGACAGCACAGATACGCAGTATTTT	CASRTSGDSTDTQYF
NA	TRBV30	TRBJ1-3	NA	TGTGCCTGGAGTGCAGGGAATACTGGAAACACCATATATTTT	CAWSAGNTGNTIYF
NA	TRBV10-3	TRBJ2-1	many	TGTGCCATCAGTCCACACGGGAGCGACAATGAGCAGTTCTTC	CAISPHGSDNEQFF
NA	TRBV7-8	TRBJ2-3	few	TGTGCCAGCAGCTCACTGGACGGTCGCGTTACGCAGTATTTT	CASSSLDGRVTQYF
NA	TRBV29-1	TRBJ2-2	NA	TGCAGCGTTGGTGGGAGAATGACCGGGGAGCTGTTTTTT	CSVGGRMTGELFF